These 16 T cell receptor beta chains were sequenced from one sample in a study of CD8 T cells in Susac syndrome. After extraction with the RNeasy kit, about 0.5 to 1 ug of the RNA was reverse transcribed using random hexamers. Each CDR3 protein gets one entry after TCRdb re-called the immunoSEQ multiplex PCR reads with MiXCR. Of fewer than 350,000 distinct CDR3 sequences in the sample, under 95% were seen once. Sequencing input: CD4+ T cells from PBMCs. The receptor source for this set is a human donor with multiple sclerosis.

The gene calls are TRBV5-8 and TRBJ2-3; 10 positions match TRBD2. Germline values: CDR1 SGHTS, CDR2 YDEGEE. V lost 4 bases to trimming and J lost 2 bases; unmatched junction nucleotides: 10. The CDR3 runs to 17 residues. CDR3 nucleotides: TGTGCCAGCAGCGGTAGAGACGGGACTAGCGCCACAGATACGCAGTATTTT. Residues: CASSGRDGTSATDTQYF.

V is TRBV20-1 and J is TRBJ2-5, with D possibly TRBD1 on 6 matching bases. CDR3 length equals 12 residues. In germline, CDR1 is DFQATT, CDR2 SNEGSKA (reference sequence). Trimming took off 6 bases at V and 10 bases at J, with 18 bases between the two ends. CDR3 DNA sequence: TGCAGTGCGGTCGGGACCCAGGGGATCCAGTACTTC. This encodes CSAVGTQGIQYF.

The chain joins TRBV3-1 to TRBJ1-1, with D possibly matching TRBD1 (6 bases). CDR1 LGHDT and CDR2 YNNKEL come from the germline V gene (reference sequence). Between the trimmed V and J ends, which lost 4 bases and 0 bases, there was a span of 21 bases. The CDR3 is 18 residues long. Here the CDR3 reads CASSPGQQILTMNTEAFF. The CDR3 region has the DNA TGTGCCAGCAGCCCCGGACAGCAAATCTTGACCATGAACACTGAAGCTTTCTTT.

The V and J genes are TRBV7-9 and TRBJ1-4; no reliable D call. The CDR3 contains 15 residues. V was pared by 5 bases and J by 0 bases, with 10 bases between. The germline gives CDR1 SEHNR, CDR2 FQNEAQ (reference sequence). The CDR3 sequence is CASSPDGTTNEKLFF. The CDR3 DNA is TGTGCCAGCAGCCCGGACGGTACAACTAATGAAAAACTGTTTTTT.

CDR3 residues: CSVSPTGSSYEQYF. In DNA form, the CDR3 reads TGCAGCGTTTCCCCGACAGGGAGCTCCTACGAGCAGTACTTC. The chain employs TRBV29-1 and TRBJ2-7, with 7 bases aligning to TRBD1. The CDR3 runs 14 residues. Trimming took 5 bases from V and 0 from J; bases not matched to a gene: 7. Germline CDR1 reads SQVTM; CDR2 reads ANQGSEA.

The chain has TRBV6-2 or TRBV6-3 and TRBJ2-1; D gene ambiguous. V was cut by 6 bases and J by 2 bases, with 11 bases left in between. CDR1 and CDR2 (germline): MNHEY, SVGEGT. The CDR3 sequence is 14 residues long. CDR3 sequence: CASRLRSPYNEQFF. DNA of the CDR3: TGTGCCAGCAGACTCAGGAGTCCCTACAATGAGCAGTTCTTC.

The rearrangement links TRBV6-2 or TRBV6-3 to TRBJ2-5, with D perhaps matching TRBD2 (5 bases). The germline gives CDR1 MNHEY, CDR2 SVGEGT. Trimming stripped 10 bases from V and 4 bases from J, with 19 bases between. This CDR3 is built from 14 residues. CDR3 in DNA: TGTGCCACCCACGCGGTCGGAGGAGGAGAGACCCAGTACTTC. Translating gives CATHAVGGGETQYF.

V and J are TRBV5-1 and TRBJ1-1, with a possible D match to TRBD1 (5 bases). This CDR3 comprises 15 residues. Trimming cost V 0 bases and J 0 bases, with 9 bases left between them. The germline CDR1 and CDR2 sequences are SGHRS and YFSETQ. In DNA form, the CDR3 reads TGCGCCAGCAGCTTGGGACAGCCGATGAACACTGAAGCTTTCTTT. It yields the protein CASSLGQPMNTEAFF. Full variable domain (remainder filled in from reference TRBV5-1 and TRBJ1-1): KAGVTQTPRYLIKTRGQQVTLSCSPISGHRSVSWYQQTPGQGLQFLFEYFSETQRNKGNFPGRFSGRQFSNSRSEMNVSTLELGDSALYLCASSLGQPMNTEAFFGQGTRLTVV.

The chain is built from TRBV29-1 and TRBJ1-1; 7 nucleotides match TRBD1. The germline V gene encodes CDR1 SQVTM and CDR2 ANQGSEA. The CDR3 spans 19 residues. V shed 4 bases, J shed 4 bases, and the junction held 24 bases outside the gene matches. CDR3 in DNA: TGCAGCGTTGTATTAGGGACAGTCAATTACTACGAAGGGTTCACTGAAGCTTTCTTT. As protein: CSVVLGTVNYYEGFTEAFF.

Note on this clonotype: Mismatch with germline at one junction end may stem from a read error. V and J are TRBV7-2 and TRBJ1-2; D is undetermined. The CDR3 is 12 residues long. The germline CDR1 and CDR2 sequences are SGHTA and FQGNSA. The CDR3 is CASSTRAEIPIF. CDR3 DNA: TGTGCCAGCAGCACGAGGGCAGAAATACCGATCTTC.

CDR3 DNA: TGTGCCAGCCGCCCGGGGGCCTCTGAAGCTTTCTTT. Its translation: CASRPGASEAFF. The chain has TRBV7-2 and TRBJ1-1, with a possible D match to TRBD1 (6 bases). The CDR3 is 12 residues long. Per germline, CDR1 SGHTA and CDR2 FQGNSA. Trimming took 8 bases from V and 6 from J, leaving 13 bases between them.

The chain links TRBV3-1 to TRBJ2-7; D may be TRBD1 or TRBD2 (5 bases each). Germline V gene lookup returns CDR1 LGHDT and CDR2 YNNKEL (reference sequence). V was trimmed by 1 base and J by 10 bases, leaving 8 bases between them. The CDR3 runs to 11 residues. The CDR3 DNA follows: TGTGCCAGCAGCCAAGGGGACGGTCAGTACTTC. Its translation: CASSQGDGQYF.

This chain connects TRBV11-2 to TRBJ2-5; D remains unclear. The CDR3 loop spans 16 amino acids. The germline CDR1 and CDR2 sequences are SGHAT and FQNNGV. Between the trimmed V and J ends, which lost 7 bases and 4 bases, there was a span of 22 bases. The CDR3, as DNA: TGTGCCAGCACCCTAACCGGACGCACTGAGAGAGAGACCCAGTACTTC. Encoded protein: CASTLTGRTERETQYF.

The CDR3 DNA follows: TGTGCCAGCTCACCACAGGGTGCTCTCCTCCACTTT. Protein product: CASSPQGALLHF. The V gene is TRBV18, the J gene TRBJ1-6; no firm D call. Trimming pared 1 base from V and 15 bases from J, leaving 10 bases between. Per the germline V gene, CDR1 is KGHSH and CDR2 is LQKENI. The CDR3 length is 12 residues.

J is TRBJ2-3 and V is TRBV15; D unresolved. Germline CDR1 is LNHNV and CDR2 is YYDKDF (reference sequence). Trimming left V 1 base short and J 2 bases short, with 10 bases between. The CDR3 contains 15 residues. This CDR3 is CATSRAPQLTDTQYF. CDR3 in DNA: TGTGCCACCAGCAGAGCCCCACAGCTCACAGATACGCAGTATTTT.

This chain joins TRBV3-1 and TRBJ2-7; D uncertain. Trimming took off 1 base at V and 4 bases at J, with 5 bases between the two ends. CDR1 is LGHDT, CDR2 YNNKEL, per germline (reference sequence). The CDR3 totals 12 residues. The CDR3 region is CASSQANYEQYF. The CDR3 DNA is TGTGCCAGCAGCCAAGCCAATTACGAGCAGTACTTC.